This T cell receptor beta chain was documented in a study of blood T cell repertoires in COVID-19. About the research overall: Sites in the United States, Italy and Spain provided acute and convalescent COVID-19 samples.

The CDR3 length is 13 residues. Germline assignment: CDR1 SGHRS and CDR2 YFSETQ. J was trimmed by 6 bases and V by 3 bases; bases with no gene match: 5. The data were produced by immunoSEQ multiplex PCR, yet TCRdb's version contains in-frame clones alone and is incomplete. The repertoire holds 300,000 or so clones, with around four fifths as singletons. The rearrangement joins TRBV5-1 to TRBJ2-7, with 8 nucleotides matching TRBD2. The sequence was collected from a woman aged 45-60 years with active or convalescent COVID-19. The sequencing sample was made of peripheral blood. The CDR3 protein is CASSWSGGVEQYF. Here the CDR3 DNA reads TGCGCCAGCAGCTGGAGCGGGGGCGTCGAGCAGTACTTC.